One and the same sample provided the 29 T cell receptor beta chains below, sequenced in a study of blood T cells in healthy people across ages (dated by TCRdb to about 2015). Library prep was done by 5' RACE. TCRdb lists the instrument as Illumina HiSeq 2500. A second roughly 6 to 11 cycle PCR used a sample-barcoded 5' primer and a J-beta primer mix. TCRdb cleaned the public reads at Q25 with fastp, built clones with MiXCR and kept in-frame beta chains. For every CDR3 protein sequence, its rows merge into one entry that carries the most common genes and DNA. This sample has 850,000 to 1,100,000 distinct CDR3 sequences in its table, and approximately 38% of those were observed once. Under 15% of the sample is held by the ten biggest clonotypes. Sequencing used blood. The receptors shown here come from a young man in good health.

This clonotype was seen more than once but under ten times. This chain joins TRBV20-1 and TRBJ1-5; D possibly corresponds to TRBD1 (6 bases). Per the germline V gene, CDR1 is DFQATT and CDR2 is SNEGSKA (reference sequence). V lost 6 bases to trimming and J lost 2 bases, with 14 bases between them. There are 14 residues in the CDR3. CDR3 bases: TGCAGTGCCACGACCTCAGGGGGCAATCAGCCCCAGCATTTT. Its protein product is CSATTSGGNQPQHF.

This chain connects TRBV4-3 to TRBJ2-5; D call uncertain. Trimming shortened V by 0 bases and J by 3 bases, and 11 bases separated the two germline ends. The germline V gene has CDR1 LGHNA and CDR2 YSLEER. There are 15 residues in the CDR3. The CDR3 DNA is TGCGCCAGCAGCCAAGATCTGGGCGGCAAAGAGACCCAGTACTTC. Residues: CASSQDLGGKETQYF.

Remarks on this clonotype: Germline is not matched at one junction end, which may reflect a read error. The chain links TRBV6-5 to TRBJ1-4; possible D gene TRBD1, 5 bases. Germline lookup yields CDR1 MNHEY and CDR2 SVGAGI. The CDR3 extends over 13 amino acids. The CDR3 coding sequence is TGTGCCGGCAGTCGGGACACTAATGAAAAACTGTTTTTT. Its protein product is CAGSRDTNEKLFF.

CDR3 in DNA: TGTGCCAGCAGCCCCACAGGGTTCGAGACCCAGTACTTC. Translated, it gives CASSPTGFETQYF. J is TRBJ2-5 and V is TRBV3-1, with a weak D call TRBD1 (6 bases). The CDR3 extends over 13 amino acids. CDR1 and CDR2 from the germline V gene are LGHDT and YNNKEL (reference sequence). V gave up 4 bases and J gave up 5 bases, with 11 bases separating them.

CDR3 nucleotides: TGTGCCACCAGCAGCAAACTAGCGGGGGGGTACAATGAGCAGTTCTTC. Protein sequence: CATSSKLAGGYNEQFF. This rearrangement joins TRBV15 to TRBJ2-1, with 13 nucleotides matching TRBD2. The length of the CDR3 is 16 residues. V lost 3 bases to trimming and J lost 4 bases; unmatched junction nucleotides: 3. Germline lookup yields CDR1 LNHNV and CDR2 YYDKDF (reference sequence).

This clonotype was detected only a few times. This chain connects TRBV20-1 to TRBJ2-1; 7 bases are shared with TRBD1. The CDR3 contains 13 residues. Germline V CDR1 and CDR2: DFQATT, SNEGSKA (reference sequence). Trimming removed 6 bases from V and 4 bases from J; junction bases left unmatched: 6. CDR3 bases: TGCAGTGCCCCCCGGGACAGTTACAATGAGCAGTTCTTC. It codes for CSAPRDSYNEQFF.

This clonotype was recorded only once. Just one base apart from a much larger clone, this may be a read error. The V gene is TRBV2, the J gene TRBJ2-3, with unresolved D. The CDR3 consists of 12 residues. In germline, CDR1 is SNHLY, CDR2 FYNNEI. The CDR3 protein is CASDISIDTQYF. Here the CDR3 DNA reads TGTGCCAGCGACATTAGCATAGATACGCAGTATTTT.

This clonotype has just a few counts. J is TRBJ2-3 and V is TRBV7-9, with a possible D match to TRBD2 (5 bases). The CDR3 loop spans 13 amino acids. The V gene lost 3 bases and the J gene lost 4 bases, with 8 bases spanning the gap. CDR1 is SEHNR, CDR2 FQNEAQ, per germline (reference sequence). CDR3 bases: TGTGCCAGCAGCTTCCACGGGGCAGATACGCAGTATTTT. It yields the protein CASSFHGADTQYF.

To note about this clonotype: A junction end diverges from the germline sequence, so it may reflect a read error. This chain links TRBV5-1 with TRBJ1-2, with 9 bases aligning to TRBD1. Germline V CDR1 and CDR2: SGHRS, YFSETQ. This CDR3 has 16 residues. In nucleotides, the CDR3 is TGCGCCAGCAGCTTGTCAACAGGGGGCTCTACCCATGGCTGCACCTTC. Encoded protein: CASSLSTGGSTHGCTF.

This clonotype has more than one count but fewer than ten. This chain links TRBV7-2 with TRBJ1-1, with D uncertain. The CDR3 runs to 14 residues. CDR1 is SGHTA, CDR2 FQGNSA, per germline. The V gene lost 5 bases and the J gene lost 5 bases, with 15 bases spanning the gap. The CDR3 is CASSPLLYRTEAFF. For the CDR3, the DNA is TGTGCCAGCAGCCCACTACTCTACCGGACTGAAGCTTTCTTT.

In its sample, this clonotype was seen a few times. The chain has TRBV4-1 and TRBJ1-5, with 11 bases fitting TRBD1. The CDR3 sequence is 17 residues long. CDR1 and CDR2 (germline): MGHRA, YSYEKL. V gave up 1 base and J gave up 6 bases; unmatched junction bases: 8. The CDR3 nucleotides are TGCGCCAGCAGCCAAGGGGGGACAGGGGGGATTGGTCAGCCCCAGCATTTT. It encodes CASSQGGTGGIGQPQHF.

This chain connects TRBV20-1 to TRBJ1-4; D remains unclear. V lost 0 bases and J 8 bases, leaving 10 bases between the germline ends. CDR1 is DFQATT and CDR2 is SNEGSKA in the germline V gene (reference sequence). The CDR3 is 13 residues long. Here the CDR3 reads CSARDQGSEKLFF. CDR3 bases: TGCAGTGCTAGAGATCAAGGTTCAGAAAAACTGTTTTTT.

This clonotype was found a few times. The CDR3 loop is CSARDTGVNEKLFF. The CDR3 region has the DNA TGCAGTGCTAGAGATACAGGCGTTAATGAAAAACTGTTTTTT. The chain carries TRBV20-1 and TRBJ1-4, with D possibly being TRBD1 (5 bases). The germline CDR1 and CDR2 sequences are DFQATT and SNEGSKA (reference sequence). Trimming pared 0 bases from V and 4 bases from J, leaving 9 bases between. The CDR3 spans 14 residues.

This clonotype has only a few counts. The CDR3 sequence is CAISGYSRLAALPLSTDTQYF. In nucleotides, the CDR3 is TGTGCCATCAGTGGTTATTCCCGACTAGCGGCTCTCCCGCTTAGCACAGATACGCAGTATTTT. This rearrangement joins TRBV10-3 to TRBJ2-3, with 9 bases matching TRBD2. CDR3 length: 21 amino acids. With 4 bases clipped from V and 0 bases from J, the junction kept 20 bases outside the gene matches. The germline V gene encodes CDR1 ENHRY and CDR2 SYGVKD.

This clonotype has a handful of counts. The chain joins TRBV4-3 to TRBJ2-7; 10 nucleotides match TRBD1. V dropped 2 bases and J dropped 4; count of bases not matched to a gene: 11. The CDR3 is 17 residues long. CDR1 and CDR2 (germline): LGHNA, YSLEER. The CDR3 loop is CASSQSLTRDRGYEQYF. Written as DNA, the CDR3 is TGCGCCAGCAGCCAATCCTTGACCCGGGACAGGGGTTACGAGCAGTACTTC.

This clonotype came up a few times. V is TRBV29-1 and J is TRBJ2-7; D might be TRBD2 (5 bases). The CDR3 spans 11 residues. V was pared by 7 bases and J by 5 bases, with 12 bases between. Germline V gives CDR1 SQVTM, CDR2 ANQGSEA. CDR3 amino acids: CSARRVDEQYF. The CDR3 coding sequence is TGCAGCGCCCGGCGGGTGGACGAGCAGTACTTC.

J is TRBJ2-3 and V is TRBV10-3, with 11 bases lining up with TRBD2. V lost 7 bases, J lost 2 bases, and 5 bases stayed unmatched. This CDR3 spans 15 amino acids. In germline, CDR1 is ENHRY, CDR2 SYGVKD. The CDR3 loop is CAITPSGGPTDTQYF. The CDR3 region has the DNA TGTGCCATCACTCCTAGCGGGGGGCCCACAGATACGCAGTATTTT.

The chain couples TRBV10-3 to TRBJ2-3; 7 bases are a match to TRBD1. Germline trimming cut 4 bases from V and 3 bases from J; bases unmatched to any gene: 7. Germline loops: CDR1 ENHRY, CDR2 SYGVKD. The CDR3 spans 15 residues. The CDR3 loop reads CAISGGTANTDTQYF. CDR3 sequence (DNA): TGTGCCATCAGTGGGGGGACAGCCAATACAGATACGCAGTATTTT.

This clonotype was recorded a few times. The rearrangement joins TRBV6-2 or TRBV6-3 to TRBJ2-4, with D perhaps TRBD1 (5 bases). This CDR3 is built from 15 residues. CDR1 is MNHEY and CDR2 is SVGEGT in the germline V gene. Trimming took 5 bases from V and 0 from J, leaving 11 bases between them. The CDR3 nucleotides read TGTGCCAGCAGTACGCGCGACAGAGCCAAAAACATTCAGTACTTC. It specifies CASSTRDRAKNIQYF.

The J gene is TRBJ2-7, the V gene TRBV7-3; D is perhaps TRBD1 (6 bases). Trimming took off 5 bases at V and 1 base at J, with 15 bases between the two ends. The CDR3 has 15 residues. CDR1 is SGHTA, CDR2 FQGTGA, per germline. CDR3 nucleotide sequence: TGTGCCAGCAGCCCTCTTCCTGGACAGTCCTACGAGCAGTACTTC. Translated: CASSPLPGQSYEQYF.

This clonotype has just a few counts. V gene TRBV28 combines with J gene TRBJ2-4; tentative D call: TRBD2 (7 bases). Germline V gene data show CDR1 as MDHEN and CDR2 as SYDVKM. This CDR3 has 17 residues. Trimming removed 6 bases at V and 2 bases at J, with 20 bases between. The DNA of the CDR3 is TGTGCCAGCAGCCGAAGGGGGGGCCACAAACCCAAAAACATTCAGTACTTC. This gives the protein CASSRRGGHKPKNIQYF. The full variable domain, its missing parts supplied by reference TRBV28 and TRBJ2-4, is DVKVTQSSRYLVKRTGEKVFLECVQDMDHENMFWYRQDPGLGLRLIYFSYDVKMKEKGDIPEGYSVSREKKERFSLILESASTNQTSMYLCASSRRGGHKPKNIQYFGAGTRLSVL.

Comment on this clonotype: An end of the junction does not agree with germline; a read error may underlie this. This chain links TRBV20-1 with TRBJ2-3, with 12 positions matching TRBD2. The CDR3 runs 15 residues. In germline, CDR1 is DFQATT, CDR2 SNEGSKA (reference sequence). CDR3 in amino acids: CSARRLAGDTETQYF. DNA of the CDR3: TGCAGTGCTCGACGACTAGCGGGGGACACAGAGACGCAGTATTTT.

The J gene is TRBJ2-5, the V gene TRBV5-1; D is perhaps TRBD2 (6 bases). The CDR3 has 14 residues. Trimming took 0 bases from V and 3 from J, leaving 9 bases between them. Germline V gives CDR1 SGHRS, CDR2 YFSETQ. CDR3 bases: TGCGCCAGCAGCTTGGGGACTAATAAAGAGACCCAGTACTTC. Protein product: CASSLGTNKETQYF. Using reference TRBV5-1 and TRBJ2-5 for the parts outside the CDR3, the full variable domain is KAGVTQTPRYLIKTRGQQVTLSCSPISGHRSVSWYQQTPGQGLQFLFEYFSETQRNKGNFPGRFSGRQFSNSRSEMNVSTLELGDSALYLCASSLGTNKETQYFGPGTRLLVL.

This chain connects TRBV2 to TRBJ2-5; no clear D gene. V was trimmed by 4 bases and J by 7 bases, leaving 7 bases between them. Germline CDR1 is SNHLY and CDR2 is FYNNEI. CDR3 length: 11 residues. This CDR3 reads CASSVVGTQYF. CDR3 nucleotide sequence: TGTGCCAGCAGTGTCGTTGGGACCCAGTACTTC.

In its sample, this clonotype was seen once. The chain uses TRBV4-3 and TRBJ2-3; D gene ambiguous. V dropped 0 bases and J dropped 9 bases, with 7 bases sitting between them. Germline CDR1 LGHNA, CDR2 YSLEER. The CDR3 contains 12 residues. The CDR3 bases are TGCGCCAGCAGCCAAGAGGTCAGAACGCAGTATTTT. This sequence encodes CASSQEVRTQYF.

The chain combines TRBV20-1 with TRBJ1-2; a possible D gene is TRBD1 (5 bases). Trimming cost V 0 bases and J 5 bases, with 16 bases left between them. The CDR3 totals 15 residues. Germline CDR1 reads DFQATT; CDR2 reads SNEGSKA (reference sequence). The CDR3 DNA follows: TGCAGTGCTAGAGACCCCTCGCGGGGGGGGTATGGCTACACCTTC. This gives the protein CSARDPSRGGYGYTF.

This clonotype was seen just once. The chain carries TRBV11-2 and TRBJ2-2, with TRBD2 as a possible D gene (5 bases). There are 14 residues in the CDR3. Germline CDR1 SGHAT, CDR2 FQNNGV. The V end lost 7 bases, the J end lost 1 base, and 10 bases lay between the germline ends. The CDR3, as DNA: TGTGCCAGCACCAGGAGCGGGAACACCGGGGAGCTGTTTTTT. This sequence encodes CASTRSGNTGELFF.

The chain has TRBV20-1 and TRBJ2-3; 11 positions match TRBD2. The CDR3 extends over 16 amino acids. The V and J ends lost 2 bases and 6 bases, in that order; junction bases with no gene match: 10. Germline V lookup: CDR1 DFQATT, CDR2 SNEGSKA (reference sequence). CDR3: CSARPGTSGPRDTQYF. CDR3 coding DNA: TGCAGTGCTAGACCCGGGACTAGCGGACCGCGGGATACGCAGTATTTT.

The chain links TRBV4-3 to TRBJ1-1, with 12 positions matching TRBD1. V dropped 8 bases and J dropped 5; count of bases not matched to a gene: 6. Germline CDR1 is LGHNA and CDR2 is YSLEER. The CDR3 extends over 14 amino acids. The CDR3 DNA is TGCGCCAGCGGGGACAGGGGGCAAAATACTGAAGCTTTCTTT. Translating gives CASGDRGQNTEAFF.